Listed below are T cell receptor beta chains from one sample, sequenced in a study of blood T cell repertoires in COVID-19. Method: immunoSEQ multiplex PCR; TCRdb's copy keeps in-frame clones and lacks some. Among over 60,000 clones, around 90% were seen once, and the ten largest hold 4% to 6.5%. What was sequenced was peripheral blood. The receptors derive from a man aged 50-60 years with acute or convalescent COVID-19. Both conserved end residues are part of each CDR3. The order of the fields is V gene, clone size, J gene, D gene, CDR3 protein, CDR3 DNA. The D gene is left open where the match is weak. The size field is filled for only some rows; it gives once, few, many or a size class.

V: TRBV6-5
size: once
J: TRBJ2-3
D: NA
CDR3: CASSYAYRDTQYF
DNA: TGTGCCAGCAGTTACGCATACAGGGATACGCAGTATTTT

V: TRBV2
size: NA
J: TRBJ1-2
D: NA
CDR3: CASSGQAYGYTF
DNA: TGTGCCAGCAGCGGACAAGCCTATGGCTACACCTTC

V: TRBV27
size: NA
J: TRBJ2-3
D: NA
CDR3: CASSLLAEWGTDTQYF
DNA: TGTGCCAGCAGTTTGTTAGCGGAGTGGGGCACAGATACGCAGTATTTT

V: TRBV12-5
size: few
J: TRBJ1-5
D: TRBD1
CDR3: CASGPGQGGSQPQHF
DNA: TGTGCTAGTGGTCCTGGACAGGGGGGGAGTCAGCCCCAGCATTTT

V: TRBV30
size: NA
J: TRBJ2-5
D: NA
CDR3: CAWITGRGQETQYF
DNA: TGTGCCTGGATTACAGGGAGGGGACAAGAGACCCAGTACTTC

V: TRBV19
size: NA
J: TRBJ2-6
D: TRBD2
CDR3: CASSPGLAGAGANVLTF
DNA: TGTGCCAGTAGTCCCGGACTAGCGGGAGCTGGGGCCAACGTCCTGACTTTC

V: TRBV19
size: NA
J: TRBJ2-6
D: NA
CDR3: CASSIVGGTGANVLTF
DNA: TGTGCCAGTAGTATTGTTGGGGGGACTGGGGCCAACGTCCTGACTTTC

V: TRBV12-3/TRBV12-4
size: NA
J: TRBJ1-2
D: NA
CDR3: CASSLVGGGYTF
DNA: TGTGCCAGCAGTTTGGTGGGAGGTGGCTACACCTTC

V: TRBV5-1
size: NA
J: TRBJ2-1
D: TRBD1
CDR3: CASSPNPTGLGSYNEQFF
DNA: TGCGCCAGCAGCCCTAACCCGACAGGGTTGGGCTCCTACAATGAGCAGTTCTTC

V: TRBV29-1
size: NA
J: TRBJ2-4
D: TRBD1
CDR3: CSVRGAGTGYLGNIQYF
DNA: TGCAGCGTCCGGGGGGCCGGGACAGGGTACCTCGGGAACATTCAGTACTTC

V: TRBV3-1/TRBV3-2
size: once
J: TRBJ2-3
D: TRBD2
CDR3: CASSRKLAGVGGGTDTQYF
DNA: TGTGCCAGCAGCCGTAAACTAGCGGGAGTAGGAGGAGGCACAGATACGCAGTATTTT

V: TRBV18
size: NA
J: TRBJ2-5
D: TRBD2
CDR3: CASSAALAGGQETQYF
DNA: TGTGCCAGCTCAGCCGCCTTAGCGGGAGGCCAAGAGACCCAGTACTTC

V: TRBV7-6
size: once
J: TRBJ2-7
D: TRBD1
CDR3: CASSLGGQGLSEQYF
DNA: TGTGCCAGCAGCTTAGGGGGACAGGGTCTAAGCGAGCAGTACTTC

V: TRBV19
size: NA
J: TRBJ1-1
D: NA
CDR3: CASQVGGANTEAFF
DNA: TGTGCCAGCCAAGTGGGGGGGGCGAACACTGAAGCTTTCTTT

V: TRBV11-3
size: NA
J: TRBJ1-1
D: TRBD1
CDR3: CASSLRTGNTEAFF
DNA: TGTGCCAGCAGCCTTAGGACAGGGAACACTGAAGCTTTCTTT

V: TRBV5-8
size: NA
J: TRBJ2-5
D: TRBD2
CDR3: CASSLGTSGIQETQYF
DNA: TGTGCCAGCAGCTTGGGGACTAGCGGGATTCAGGAGACCCAGTACTTC

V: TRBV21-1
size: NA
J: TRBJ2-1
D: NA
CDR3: CASSFRTGSSYNEQFF
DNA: TGTGCCAGCAGCTTCCGGACAGGAAGCTCCTACAATGAGCAGTTCTTC

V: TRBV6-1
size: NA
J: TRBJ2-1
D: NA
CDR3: CASSALAEASYNEQFF
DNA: TGTGCCAGCAGTGCCTTAGCGGAGGCCTCCTACAATGAGCAGTTCTTC

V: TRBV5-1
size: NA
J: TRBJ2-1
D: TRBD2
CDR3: CASSGLAGEGSYNEQFF
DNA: TGCGCCAGCAGCGGACTAGCGGGAGAAGGGTCCTACAATGAGCAGTTCTTC

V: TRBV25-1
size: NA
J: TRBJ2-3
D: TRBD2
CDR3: CASSESGFSGRGDTQYF
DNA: TGTGCCAGCAGTGAATCCGGTTTTAGCGGGAGAGGGGATACGCAGTATTTT

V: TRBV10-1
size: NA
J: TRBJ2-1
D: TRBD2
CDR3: CASHLGGTDRLAGGYNEQFF
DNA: TGCGCCAGTCACCTCGGGGGGACAGACAGACTAGCGGGAGGGTACAATGAGCAGTTCTTC

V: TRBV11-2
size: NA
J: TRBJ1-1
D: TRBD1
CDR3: CASTSRTGAVGAFF
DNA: TGTGCCAGCACCTCGCGGACAGGGGCAGTTGGAGCTTTCTTT

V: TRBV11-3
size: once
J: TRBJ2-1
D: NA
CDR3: CASSLSGVDEQFF
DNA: TGTGCCAGCAGCTTGTCGGGTGTCGATGAGCAGTTCTTC

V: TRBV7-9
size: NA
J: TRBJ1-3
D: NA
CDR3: CASQEGTGNTIYF
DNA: TGTGCCAGCCAAGAGGGGACAGGAAACACCATATATTTT

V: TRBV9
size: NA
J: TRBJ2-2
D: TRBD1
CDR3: CASGTGVTGELFF
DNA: TGTGCCAGCGGGACAGGGGTCACCGGGGAGCTGTTTTTT

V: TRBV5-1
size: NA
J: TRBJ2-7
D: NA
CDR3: CASSENLYEQYF
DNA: TGCGCCAGCAGCGAGAACCTATACGAGCAGTACTTC

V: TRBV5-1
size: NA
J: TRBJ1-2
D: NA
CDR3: CASSLEATGTYGYTF
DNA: TGCGCCAGCAGCTTGGAAGCGACGGGAACCTATGGCTACACCTTC

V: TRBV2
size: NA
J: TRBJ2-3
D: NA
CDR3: CASAGRGTDTQYF
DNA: TGTGCCAGTGCGGGACGGGGCACAGATACGCAGTATTTT

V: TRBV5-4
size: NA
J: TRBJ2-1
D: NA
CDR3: CASSPVLYNEQFF
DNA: TGTGCCAGCAGCCCGGTTCTCTACAATGAGCAGTTCTTC

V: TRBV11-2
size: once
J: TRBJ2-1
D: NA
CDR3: CASSLRGSGLNNEQFF
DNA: TGTGCCAGCAGCTTAAGAGGTAGCGGTCTTAACAATGAGCAGTTCTTC

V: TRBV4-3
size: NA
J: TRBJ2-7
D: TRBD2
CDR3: CASSQGTSGGQYEQYF
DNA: TGCGCCAGCAGCCAAGGGACTAGCGGGGGTCAATACGAGCAGTACTTC

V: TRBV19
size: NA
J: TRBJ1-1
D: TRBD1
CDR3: CASRPTGMNTEAFF
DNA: TGTGCCAGTAGACCGACAGGGATGAACACTGAAGCTTTCTTT

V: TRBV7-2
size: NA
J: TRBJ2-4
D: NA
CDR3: CASSLNRASNIQYF
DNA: TGTGCCAGCAGCTTGAACAGGGCTTCAAACATTCAGTACTTC

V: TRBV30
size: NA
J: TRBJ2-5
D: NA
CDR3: CAWSDLAETQYF
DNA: TGTGCCTGGAGTGATCTAGCAGAGACCCAGTACTTC

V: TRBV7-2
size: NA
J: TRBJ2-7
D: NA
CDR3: CASSLVFSGVGYTGEQYF
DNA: TGTGCCAGCAGCTTAGTCTTTTCGGGAGTTGGTTATACGGGGGAGCAGTACTTC

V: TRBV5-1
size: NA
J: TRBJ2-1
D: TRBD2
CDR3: CASRLGKLAGGPPNEQFF
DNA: TGCGCCAGCAGACTTGGTAAACTAGCGGGAGGGCCTCCCAATGAGCAGTTCTTC

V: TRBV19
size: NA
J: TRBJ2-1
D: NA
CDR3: CASSTRLYNEQFF
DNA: TGTGCCAGTAGTACCCGACTCTACAATGAGCAGTTCTTC

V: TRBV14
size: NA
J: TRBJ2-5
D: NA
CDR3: CASSQDRASLRKTQYF
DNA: TGTGCCAGCAGCCAAGATCGAGCGAGTCTCCGAAAGACCCAGTACTTC

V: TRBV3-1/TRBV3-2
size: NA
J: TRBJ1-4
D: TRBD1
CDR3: CASSQGTGKGEKLFF
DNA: TGTGCCAGCAGCCAAGGGACAGGGAAGGGTGAAAAACTGTTTTTT

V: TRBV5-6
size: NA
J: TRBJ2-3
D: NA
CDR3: CASSLGLVADTQYF
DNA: TGTGCCAGCAGCTTGGGACTAGTCGCAGATACGCAGTATTTT

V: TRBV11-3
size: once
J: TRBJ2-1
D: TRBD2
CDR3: CASSQRTAGGGNEQFF
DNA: TGTGCCAGCAGTCAACGAACGGCGGGAGGGGGCAATGAGCAGTTCTTC

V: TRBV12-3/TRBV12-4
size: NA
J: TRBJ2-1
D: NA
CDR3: CASRTSHNEQFF
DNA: TGTGCCAGCAGGACTAGTCACAATGAGCAGTTCTTC

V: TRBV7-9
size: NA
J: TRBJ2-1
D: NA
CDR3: CASSFPQGEQFF
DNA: TGTGCCAGCAGCTTTCCTCAGGGTGAGCAGTTCTTC

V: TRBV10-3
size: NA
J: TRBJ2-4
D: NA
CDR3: CAIRGPLGDF
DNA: TGTGCCATCAGAGGACCCCTCGGGGACTTC

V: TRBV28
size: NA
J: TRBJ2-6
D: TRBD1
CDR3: CASRPATGAGANVLTF
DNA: TGTGCCAGCAGGCCGGCTACAGGGGCTGGGGCCAACGTCCTGACTTTC

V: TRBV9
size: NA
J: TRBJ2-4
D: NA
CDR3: CASSAQRGDPSKNIQYF
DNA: TGTGCCAGCAGCGCCCAAAGGGGCGATCCAAGCAAAAACATTCAGTACTTC

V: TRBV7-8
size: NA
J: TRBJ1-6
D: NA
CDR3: CASSLIQGYNSPLHF
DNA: TGTGCCAGCAGCTTAATACAGGGTTATAATTCACCCCTCCACTTT

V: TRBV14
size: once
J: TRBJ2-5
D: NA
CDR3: CVRRYQETQYF
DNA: TGTGTCAGGAGGTACCAAGAGACCCAGTACTTC

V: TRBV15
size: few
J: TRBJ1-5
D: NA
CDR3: CATSKSRGLLNQPQHF
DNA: TGTGCCACCAGCAAAAGCAGGGGTCTGCTCAATCAGCCCCAGCATTTT

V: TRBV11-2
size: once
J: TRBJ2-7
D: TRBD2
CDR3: CASSPKGLAGGSYEQYF
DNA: TGTGCCAGCAGCCCAAAAGGACTAGCGGGAGGAAGCTACGAGCAGTACTTC

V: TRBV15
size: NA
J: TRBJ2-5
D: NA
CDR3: CATSNRETQYF
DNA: TGTGCCACCAGCAACCGGGAGACCCAGTACTTC

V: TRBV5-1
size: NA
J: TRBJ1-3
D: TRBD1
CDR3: CASHSGQGDTIYF
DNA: TGCGCCAGCCATTCGGGACAGGGAGACACCATATATTTT